These 32 T cell receptor beta chains came from one sample sequenced in a study of blood T cell repertoires in COVID-19. TCRdb's table, derived via immunoSEQ multiplex PCR, lists solely in-frame clones and lacks some. Of some 130,000 clones in the sample, about 89% were seen once. Sequencing input: peripheral blood. Source of these receptors: an older woman with COVID-19, enrolled during active disease.

The genes are TRBV6-5 and TRBJ1-1; TRBD1 is a possible D gene (5 bases). The CDR3 spans 12 residues. The germline CDR1 and CDR2 sequences are MNHEY and SVGAGI. V lost 4 bases and J 6 bases, leaving 9 bases between the germline ends. CDR3 bases: TGTGCCAGCAGTTCCACAGGATCTGAAGCTTTCTTT. Residues: CASSSTGSEAFF.

The chain couples TRBV30 to TRBJ1-5; no clear D. The V and J ends lost 0 bases and 3 bases respectively, with 9 bases between them. Germline loops: CDR1 GTSNPN, CDR2 SVGIG (reference sequence). This CDR3 has 14 amino acids. For the CDR3, the DNA is TGTGCCTGGAGTGTACCGAGATTCAATCAGCCCCAGCATTTT. Translated, it gives CAWSVPRFNQPQHF.

The genes are TRBV3-1 (or the pseudogene TRBV3-2) and TRBJ1-3; D unclear. This CDR3 has 13 residues. The germline CDR1 and CDR2 sequences are LGHDT and YNNKEL (reference sequence). Trimming pared 5 bases from V and 0 bases from J, leaving 5 bases between. CDR3 sequence (DNA): TGTGCCAGCAGCGCGGGCTCTGGAAACACCATATATTTT. This translates into CASSAGSGNTIYF.

This chain joins TRBV7-8 and TRBJ1-1; no firm D call. This CDR3 contains 13 residues. Trimming pared 2 bases from V and 1 base from J, leaving 5 bases between. Germline V gene data show CDR1 as SGHVS and CDR2 as FQNEAQ. The chain's CDR3 is CASSLLQNTEAFF. DNA for the CDR3: TGTGCCAGCAGCTTATTACAGAACACTGAAGCTTTCTTT.

CDR3 DNA sequence: TGCGCCAGCAGCTTGGATGTTCCGGGGTCCGTTCAGTACTTC. Translation: CASSLDVPGSVQYF. This chain joins TRBV5-1 and TRBJ2-7; D might be TRBD2 (5 bases). In germline, CDR1 is SGHRS, CDR2 YFSETQ. Trimming pared 0 bases from V and 10 bases from J, leaving 17 bases between. The CDR3 has 14 amino acids.

V is TRBV30 and J is TRBJ2-7; unclear D gene. The CDR3 is 13 amino acids. The V gene lost 0 bases and the J gene lost 5 bases, with 11 bases spanning the gap. The germline V gene encodes CDR1 GTSNPN and CDR2 SVGIG (reference sequence). The CDR3 region is CAWSVSFGHEQYF. In nucleotides, the CDR3 is TGTGCCTGGAGTGTATCCTTTGGGCACGAGCAGTACTTC. The complete variable domain, with remaining parts taken from reference TRBV30 and TRBJ2-7, reads SQTIHQWPATLVQPVGSPLSLECTVEGTSNPNLYWYRQAAGRGLQLLFYSVGIGQISSEVPQNLSASRPQDRQFILSSKKLLLSDSGFYLCAWSVSFGHEQYFGPGTRLTVT.

The chain joins TRBV5-4 to TRBJ2-1; 9 positions agree with TRBD2. CDR1 is SGHNT and CDR2 is YYREEE in the germline V gene (reference sequence). J gave up 7 bases and V 4 bases, and 9 bases lay outside the gene matches. The CDR3 has 15 amino acids. CDR3 region: CASSEVRGGANEQFF. As DNA, the CDR3 is TGTGCCAGCAGCGAGGTACGCGGGGGGGCTAATGAGCAGTTCTTC.

The rearrangement joins TRBV5-1 to TRBJ2-7; D is unresolved. The ends were cut back, 4 bases at V and 0 bases at J, with 14 bases in the middle. Germline assignment: CDR1 SGHRS and CDR2 YFSETQ. CDR3 length: 15 residues. CDR3 loop: CASSGAALSSYEQYF. The CDR3 DNA sequence: TGCGCCAGCAGCGGTGCAGCACTAAGCTCCTACGAGCAGTACTTC. The full variable domain, with the rest looked up from reference TRBV5-1 and TRBJ2-7, is KAGVTQTPRYLIKTRGQQVTLSCSPISGHRSVSWYQQTPGQGLQFLFEYFSETQRNKGNFPGRFSGRQFSNSRSEMNVSTLELGDSALYLCASSGAALSSYEQYFGPGTRLTVT.

The chain couples TRBV11-2 to TRBJ2-7, with TRBD2 as a possible D gene (5 bases). The V gene's germline CDR1 is SGHAT and CDR2 FQNNGV. Between the trimmed V and J ends, which lost 6 bases and 3 bases, there was a span of 9 bases. CDR3 length equals 12 residues. This chain's CDR3 is CASSSLGYEQYF. The CDR3 bases are TGTGCCAGCAGTTCACTAGGCTACGAGCAGTACTTC.

This rearrangement joins TRBV9 to TRBJ1-2, with D maybe TRBD1 (6 bases). The length of the CDR3 is 16 residues. Trimming left V 0 bases short and J 5 bases short, with 17 bases between. Germline V CDR1 and CDR2: SGDLS, YYNGEE. The DNA for the CDR3 is TGTGCCAGCAGCGTAGCTACGAGGGGGAGAGGGTATGGCTACACCTTC. This encodes CASSVATRGRGYGYTF. Drawing the rest from reference TRBV9 and TRBJ1-2, the complete variable domain is DSGVTQTPKHLITATGQRVTLRCSPRSGDLSVYWYQQSLDQGLQFLIQYYNGEERAKGNILERFSAQQFPDLHSELNLSSLELGDSALYFCASSVATRGRGYGYTFGSGTRLTVV.

The gene calls are TRBV28 and TRBJ1-4, with a weak D call TRBD1 (6 bases). The ends were cut back, 6 bases at V and 8 bases at J, with 22 bases in the middle. Germline CDR1 is MDHEN and CDR2 is SYDVKM. The CDR3 consists of 16 residues. The DNA for the CDR3 is TGTGCCAGCAGGGGCCCCTCAGGGGCGCATGGGGAAAAACTGTTTTTT. This encodes CASRGPSGAHGEKLFF.

This clone was found once. The rearrangement links TRBV11-3 to TRBJ2-5; a possible D gene is TRBD1 (6 bases). Germline V gene lookup returns CDR1 SGHNT and CDR2 YENEEA. The CDR3 covers 14 residues. V was clipped by 5 bases and J by 2 bases, with 12 bases between them. The chain's CDR3 is CASSRRDKQETQYF. The CDR3 DNA sequence: TGTGCCAGCAGCCGCCGGGACAAACAAGAGACCCAGTACTTC.

This chain connects TRBV5-4 to TRBJ2-5; the D gene is possibly TRBD1 (5 bases). Per the germline V gene, CDR1 is SGHNT and CDR2 is YYREEE (reference sequence). The CDR3 is 12 residues long. Trimming removed 0 bases at V and 5 bases at J, with 5 bases between. The CDR3 loop is CASSLEGETQYF. CDR3 coding DNA: TGTGCCAGCAGCTTGGAGGGGGAGACCCAGTACTTC.

The chain has TRBV2 and TRBJ2-3, with TRBD1 matching over 7 bases. V dropped 8 bases and J dropped 7; count of bases not matched to a gene: 12. CDR3 length equals 14 residues. From germline, CDR1 is SNHLY and CDR2 FYNNEI. Here the CDR3 reads CASSLRQGRNTQYF. The CDR3 DNA is TGTGCCAGCTCCCTAAGACAGGGCCGCAATACGCAGTATTTT.

The rearrangement links TRBV7-9 to TRBJ2-1; a weak D match, TRBD2 (5 bases). From germline, CDR1 is SEHNR and CDR2 FQNEAQ (reference sequence). V was trimmed by 7 bases and J by 12 bases, leaving 19 bases between them. The CDR3 runs 13 residues. CDR3 coding DNA: TGTGCCAGCACTAAAGGAGAGGTAGGAGGGCAGTTCTTC. It is translated as CASTKGEVGGQFF.

This chain links TRBV7-2 with TRBJ1-5; D possibly corresponds to TRBD1 (5 bases). Trimming pared 2 bases from V and 4 bases from J, leaving 6 bases between. The CDR3 contains 13 residues. Germline V lookup: CDR1 SGHTA, CDR2 FQGNSA. The CDR3 sequence is CASSLRGNQPQHF. CDR3 sequence (DNA): TGTGCCAGCAGCTTACGGGGGAATCAGCCCCAGCATTTT.

The V and J genes are TRBV28 and TRBJ2-1; D possibly corresponds to TRBD2 (7 bases). CDR1 MDHEN and CDR2 SYDVKM come from the germline V gene. This CDR3 contains 17 residues. V was shortened by 4 bases and J by 3 bases, with 19 bases between the two germline ends. As DNA, the CDR3 is TGTGCCAGCAGTTCCCACCTAGGGAGGGGGAACTACAATGAGCAGTTCTTC. Amino acid sequence: CASSSHLGRGNYNEQFF. Full variable domain (outside the CDR3, taken from reference TRBV28 and TRBJ2-1): DVKVTQSSRYLVKRTGEKVFLECVQDMDHENMFWYRQDPGLGLRLIYFSYDVKMKEKGDIPEGYSVSREKKERFSLILESASTNQTSMYLCASSSHLGRGNYNEQFFGPGTRLTVL.

This chain links TRBV5-1 with TRBJ2-2; TRBD2 matches at 7 bases. Germline CDR1 and CDR2: SGHRS and YFSETQ. The CDR3 runs 15 residues. V dropped 2 bases and J dropped 4; count of bases not matched to a gene: 5. CDR3 amino acids: CASSFGLVGTGELFF. The DNA of the CDR3 is TGCGCCAGCAGCTTCGGACTAGTAGGCACCGGGGAGCTGTTTTTT.

This sequence joins TRBV18 and TRBJ1-1; D possibly corresponds to TRBD1 (6 bases). This CDR3 comprises 16 residues. Germline lookup yields CDR1 KGHSH and CDR2 LQKENI. Trimming stripped 3 bases from V and 1 base from J, with 15 bases between. CDR3 region: CASSPRPGVENTEAFF. In DNA form, the CDR3 reads TGTGCCAGCTCACCCCGACCAGGGGTAGAGAACACTGAAGCTTTCTTT.

V usage is TRBV27 and J usage is TRBJ1-5; 7 bases align to TRBD1. The CDR3 length is 16 residues. The ends lost 3 bases at V and 3 bases at J; junction bases unmatched: 8. Germline values: CDR1 MNHEY, CDR2 SMNVEV (reference sequence). The CDR3 spells CASSLAGTENNQPQHF. For the CDR3, the DNA is TGTGCCAGCAGTTTGGCCGGGACAGAAAACAATCAGCCCCAGCATTTT.

The rearrangement uses TRBV21-1 and TRBJ2-3; TRBD2, the table's D call, lacks a check against the DNA. TRBV21-1 corresponds to a pseudogene. The CDR3 length is 21 residues. CDR3 protein: CASSKKSPPGTSGPRPGTQYF. CDR3 coding DNA: TGTGCCAGCAGCAAAAAATCCCCCCCCGGGACTAGCGGGCCCCGCCCGGGTACGCAGTATTTT.

This clone appeared a single time. The rearrangement links TRBV5-5 to TRBJ2-7, with 7 bases fitting TRBD1. Germline-derived CDR1 and CDR2 are SGHKS and YYEKEE (reference sequence). After removal of 6 bases from V and 2 bases from J, the junction contained 11 bases not matched to a gene. CDR3 length equals 15 residues. The CDR3 DNA reads as TGTGCCAGCACCTGGGTCCCGGGACAGACCTACGAGCAGTACTTC. It yields the protein CASTWVPGQTYEQYF.

This chain links TRBV5-1 with TRBJ1-1; TRBD1 aligns across 9 bases. This CDR3 has 16 amino acids. J lost 1 base, V lost 4 bases, and 8 bases had no gene match. Per germline, CDR1 SGHRS and CDR2 YFSETQ. The CDR3 sequence: CASSPRQGGSNTEAFF. Here the CDR3 DNA reads TGCGCCAGCAGCCCGAGACAGGGGGGTTCGAACACTGAAGCTTTCTTT.

V and J are TRBV19 and TRBJ1-2; 8 nucleotides agree with TRBD1. The CDR3 is 16 residues long. Germline lookup yields CDR1 LNHDA and CDR2 SQIVND (reference sequence). The V gene end was trimmed by 4 bases and the J gene end by 4 bases; junction bases not matched to a gene: 11. The CDR3 DNA sequence: TGTGCCAGTAGTAACCCCGGGACAGGAATGCTCTATGGCTACACCTTC. It codes for CASSNPGTGMLYGYTF. The full variable domain, in which reference TRBV19 and TRBJ1-2 provide the parts outside the CDR3, is DGGITQSPKYLFRKEGQNVTLSCEQNLNHDAMYWYRQDPGQGLRLIYYSQIVNDFQKGDIAEGYSVSREKKESFPLTVTSAQKNPTAFYLCASSNPGTGMLYGYTFGSGTRLTVV.

Here the CDR3 DNA reads TGTGCCAGCAGTTTTGGGGGGGCCGGGGCAGATACGCAGTATTTT. Residues: CASSFGGAGADTQYF. This chain uses TRBV28 with TRBJ2-3; the D gene is possibly TRBD2 (7 bases). Trimming left V 3 bases short and J 4 bases short, with 14 bases between. Looked up from germline, CDR1 is MDHEN and CDR2 is SYDVKM. CDR3 size: 15 residues.

V is TRBV28 and J is TRBJ2-5; the D gene is possibly TRBD2 (5 bases). Germline values: CDR1 MDHEN, CDR2 SYDVKM. This CDR3 is 15 amino acids long. V was cut by 4 bases and J by 1 base, with 13 bases left in between. CDR3 amino acids: CASSSQRSGQETQYF. In DNA form, the CDR3 reads TGTGCCAGCAGTTCCCAAAGGAGCGGCCAAGAGACCCAGTACTTC. The complete variable domain, with remaining parts taken from reference TRBV28 and TRBJ2-5, reads DVKVTQSSRYLVKRTGEKVFLECVQDMDHENMFWYRQDPGLGLRLIYFSYDVKMKEKGDIPEGYSVSREKKERFSLILESASTNQTSMYLCASSSQRSGQETQYFGPGTRLLVL.

V is TRBV18 and J is TRBJ1-4; D uncertain. The CDR3 extends over 14 amino acids. The V and J ends lost 0 bases and 7 bases respectively, with 9 bases between them. Germline loops: CDR1 KGHSH, CDR2 LQKENI. CDR3 coding DNA: TGTGCCAGCTCACCACCCACGAGAGGTGAAAAACTGTTTTTT. Translation gives CASSPPTRGEKLFF. The whole variable domain, remainder taken from reference TRBV18 and TRBJ1-4, is NAGVMQNPRHLVRRRGQEARLRCSPMKGHSHVYWYRQLPEEGLKFMVYLQKENIIDESGMPKERFSAEFPKEGPSILRIQQVVRGDSAAYFCASSPPTRGEKLFFGSGTQLSVL.

The V and J genes are TRBV11-2 and TRBJ1-6; D is ambiguous. This CDR3 has 14 residues. V gave up 0 bases and J gave up 10 bases, with 10 bases separating them. CDR1 and CDR2 from the germline V gene are SGHAT and FQNNGV. Here the CDR3 reads CASSLDPGQSPLHF. The CDR3 coding sequence is TGTGCCAGCAGCTTAGATCCTGGCCAGTCACCCCTCCACTTT.

This rearrangement joins TRBV9 to TRBJ1-2, with D maybe TRBD1 (5 bases). V dropped 2 bases and J dropped 0 bases, with 8 bases sitting between them. CDR3 length: 14 residues. Germline V gene lookup returns CDR1 SGDLS and CDR2 YYNGEE. Written as DNA, the CDR3 is TGTGCCAGCAGCGTCAGACAGTCTAACTATGGCTACACCTTC. Encoded protein: CASSVRQSNYGYTF.

The J gene is TRBJ2-1, the V gene TRBV7-9, with 12 bases aligning to TRBD2. The CDR3 consists of 18 residues. The germline CDR1 and CDR2 sequences are SEHNR and FQNEAQ (reference sequence). The V segment lost 4 bases and the J segment 4 bases; nucleotides outside the gene matches: 11. CDR3 residues: CASSSLTSGGQSYNEQFF. CDR3 coding DNA: TGTGCCAGCAGCTCATTGACTAGCGGGGGCCAATCTTACAATGAGCAGTTCTTC.

This clone has just one count. The chain carries TRBV7-8 and TRBJ2-7; 9 nucleotides agree with TRBD2. Germline CDR1 SGHVS, CDR2 FQNEAQ. The CDR3 spans 15 residues. V trimming: 4 bases; J trimming: 7 bases; junction bases outside the gene matches: 11. This CDR3 reads CASSSRVAGEGEQYF. DNA for the CDR3: TGTGCCAGCAGCTCCCGGGTAGCGGGGGAAGGAGAGCAGTACTTC.

This chain connects TRBV28 to TRBJ1-2; 7 bases are shared with TRBD1. Losses at the gene ends were 8 bases for V and 2 bases for J; bases not matched to a gene: 8. The CDR3 sequence is 14 residues long. Germline-derived CDR1 and CDR2 are MDHEN and SYDVKM. The CDR3 loop reads CASDPQTGNYGYTF. DNA of the CDR3: TGTGCCAGCGACCCCCAGACAGGGAACTATGGCTACACCTTC.